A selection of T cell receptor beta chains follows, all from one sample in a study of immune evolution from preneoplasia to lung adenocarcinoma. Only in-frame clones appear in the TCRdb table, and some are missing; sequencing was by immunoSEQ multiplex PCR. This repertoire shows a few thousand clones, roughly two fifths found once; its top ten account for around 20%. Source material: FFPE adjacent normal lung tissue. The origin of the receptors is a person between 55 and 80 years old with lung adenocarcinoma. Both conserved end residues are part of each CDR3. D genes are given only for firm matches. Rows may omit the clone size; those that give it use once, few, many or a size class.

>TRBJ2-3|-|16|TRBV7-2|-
CASSPSRTYYTDTQYF
TGTGCCAGCAGCCCAAGCCGGACTTACTACACAGATACGCAGTATTTT
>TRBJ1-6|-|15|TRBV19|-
CASSMGASATSPLHF
TGTGCCAGTAGTATGGGGGCCTCCGCCACTTCACCCCTCCACTTT
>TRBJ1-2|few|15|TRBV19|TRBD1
CASSMGRGLQGGYTF
TGTGCCAGTAGTATGGGCAGGGGGCTCCAAGGAGGCTACACCTTC
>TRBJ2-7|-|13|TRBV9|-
CASSPHGEYEQYF
TGTGCCAGCAGCCCTCATGGGGAATACGAGCAGTACTTC
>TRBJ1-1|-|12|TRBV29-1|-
CSVASMNTEAFF
TGCAGCGTTGCCAGTATGAACACTGAAGCTTTCTTT
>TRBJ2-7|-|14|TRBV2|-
CASSEHLAGFEQYF
TGTGCCAGCAGTGAACATTTGGCGGGGTTCGAGCAGTACTTC
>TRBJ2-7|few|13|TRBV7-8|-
CASSHGSSGEQYF
TGTGCCAGCAGTCACGGGAGTTCGGGCGAGCAGTACTTC
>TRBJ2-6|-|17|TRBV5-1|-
CASSLALEGFGANVLTF
TGCGCCAGCAGCTTGGCCCTCGAGGGCTTTGGGGCCAACGTCCTGACTTTC
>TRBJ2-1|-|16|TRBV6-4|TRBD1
CASSYTGTGGYNEQFF
TGTGCCAGCAGTTACACCGGGACAGGGGGCTACAATGAGCAGTTCTTC
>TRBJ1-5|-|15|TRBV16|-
CASSQSRGSNQPQHF
TGTGCCAGCAGCCAATCAAGGGGAAGTAATCAGCCCCAGCATTTT
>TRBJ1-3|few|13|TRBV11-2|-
CASSLTVGNTIYF
TGTGCCAGCAGTTTAACAGTCGGAAACACCATATATTTT
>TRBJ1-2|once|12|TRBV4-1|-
CASSQSPGGCTF
TGCGCCAGCAGCCAAAGCCCGGGGGGCTGCACCTTC
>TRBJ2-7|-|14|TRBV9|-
CASSVDGRSYEQYF
TGTGCCAGCAGCGTAGACGGCAGATCCTACGAGCAGTACTTC
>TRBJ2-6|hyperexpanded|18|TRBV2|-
CASSELSTYSSGANVLTF
TGTGCCAGCAGTGAATTGTCAACTTACAGCTCTGGGGCCAACGTCCTGACTTTC
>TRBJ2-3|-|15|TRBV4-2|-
CASSQDTGSTDTQYF
TGTGCCAGCAGCCAAGATACTGGGAGCACAGATACGCAGTATTTT
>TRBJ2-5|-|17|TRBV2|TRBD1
CASSEARGTGVEETQYF
TGTGCCAGCAGTGAAGCGCGGGGGACAGGGGTTGAAGAGACCCAGTACTTC
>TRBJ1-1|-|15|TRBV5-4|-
CASSFFNGQNTEAFF
TGTGCCAGCAGCTTTTTCAACGGACAGAACACTGAAGCTTTCTTT
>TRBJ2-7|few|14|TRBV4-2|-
CASSQEGIFGEQYF
TGTGCCAGCAGCCAGGAGGGGATTTTTGGCGAGCAGTACTTC
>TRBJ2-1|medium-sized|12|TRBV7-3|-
CASSLGGSEQFF
TGTGCCAGCAGCTTAGGCGGGTCTGAGCAGTTCTTC
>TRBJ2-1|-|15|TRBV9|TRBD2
CASSATSGRTNEQFF
TGTGCCAGCAGCGCGACTAGCGGGAGAACGAATGAGCAGTTCTTC
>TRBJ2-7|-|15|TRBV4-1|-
CASSQGDREVDEQYF
TGCGCCAGCAGCCAAGGCGACAGAGAAGTCGACGAGCAGTACTTC
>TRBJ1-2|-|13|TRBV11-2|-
CASSSGGLGGYTF
TGTGCCAGCAGCTCCGGGGGGCTGGGTGGCTACACCTTC
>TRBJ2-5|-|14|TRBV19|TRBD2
CASSPRLAGETQYF
TGTGCCAGTAGTCCCCGACTAGCAGGCGAGACCCAGTACTTC
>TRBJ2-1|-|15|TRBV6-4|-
CASRGTGGSYNEQFF
TGTGCCAGCAGGGGGACGGGTGGCTCCTACAATGAGCAGTTCTTC
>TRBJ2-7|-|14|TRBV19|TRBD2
CASSTERGQSEQYF
TGTGCCAGTAGTACTGAGCGGGGTCAGTCCGAGCAGTACTTC
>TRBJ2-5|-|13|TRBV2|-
CASSVGRSETQYF
TGTGCCAGCAGTGTAGGCAGGTCAGAGACCCAGTACTTC